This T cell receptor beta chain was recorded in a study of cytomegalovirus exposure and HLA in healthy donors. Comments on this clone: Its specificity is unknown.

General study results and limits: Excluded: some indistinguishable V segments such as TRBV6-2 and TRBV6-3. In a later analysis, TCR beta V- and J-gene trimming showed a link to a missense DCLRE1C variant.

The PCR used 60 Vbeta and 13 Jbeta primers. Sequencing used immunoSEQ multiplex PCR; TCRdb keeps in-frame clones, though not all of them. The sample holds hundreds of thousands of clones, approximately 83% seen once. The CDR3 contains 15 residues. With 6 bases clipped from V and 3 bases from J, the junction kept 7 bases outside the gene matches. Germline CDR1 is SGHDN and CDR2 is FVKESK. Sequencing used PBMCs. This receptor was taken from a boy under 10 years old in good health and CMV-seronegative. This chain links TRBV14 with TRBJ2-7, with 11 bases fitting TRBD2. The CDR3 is CASRNSGGAFYEQYF. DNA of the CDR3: TGTGCCAGCAGGAATAGCGGGGGGGCCTTCTACGAGCAGTACTTC.